A single sample gave rise to the 4 T cell receptor beta chains below, sequenced in a study of CD8 T cells in Susac syndrome. After extraction with the RNeasy kit, roughly 0.45 to 1 ug of the RNA was reverse transcribed using random hexamers. TCRdb re-derived calls from the immunoSEQ multiplex PCR reads in MiXCR, one entry per CDR3 protein. The top ten hold around 0.13% of the sample, which has 150,000 or so distinct CDR3 sequences, about 93% seen once. Sequencing was performed on CD4+ T cells from PBMCs. Source of these receptors: a human donor in good health.

The chain is built from TRBV29-1 and TRBJ1-1; the match to TRBD1 covers 9 bases. Germline CDR1 is SQVTM and CDR2 is ANQGSEA. With V trimmed by 7 bases and J by 8 bases, 2 bases remained unmatched. The CDR3 sequence is 10 residues long. CDR3 protein: CSGGTGEAFF. CDR3 nucleotides: TGCAGCGGTGGGACAGGGGAAGCTTTCTTT.

V is TRBV7-2 and J is TRBJ1-5, with 7 bases that match TRBD1. The CDR3 totals 13 residues. J lost 14 bases, V lost 0 bases, and 7 bases had no gene match. From germline, CDR1 is SGHTA and CDR2 FQGNSA. CDR3 residues: CASSLAGQPLKHF. As DNA, the CDR3 is TGTGCCAGCAGCTTAGCGGGACAGCCCTTAAAGCATTTT.

J is TRBJ2-3 and V is TRBV7-2; 11 bases line up with TRBD2. CDR3 length: 14 residues. With V trimmed by 7 bases and J by 2 bases, 2 bases remained unmatched. The germline V gene has CDR1 SGHTA and CDR2 FQGNSA. The CDR3 loop reads CASKLAGVTDTQYF. The CDR3 DNA follows: TGTGCCAGCAAACTAGCGGGGGTCACAGATACGCAGTATTTT.

The gene calls are TRBV12-3 or TRBV12-4 and TRBJ1-3, with D maybe TRBD1 (5 bases). V lost 5 bases, J lost 1 base, and 9 bases lay in between. The CDR3 contains 14 residues. In DNA form, the CDR3 reads TGTGCCAGCAGTCGACAGTTATCTGGAAACACCATATATTTT. Translating it yields CASSRQLSGNTIYF.